The clone carrying this T cell receptor beta chain was picked up a small number of times. This sample is part of a study of blood T cells in healthy people across ages. With 0 bases removed from V and 5 bases from J, the gap between germline ends came to 10 bases. Germline V CDR1 and CDR2: SGHTA, FQGTGA. This CDR3 has 15 amino acids. The second PCR ran 7 to 11 cycles with a sample-barcoded 5' primer and J-beta primers. TCRdb reprocessed the 5' RACE reads via MiXCR and lists one record per CDR3 protein. The sample gives around 800,000 distinct CDR3 sequences, roughly 53% of which show up once; 40% to 50% is in the top ten.

The source of this sequence is an elderly man in good health. The chain is built from TRBV7-3 and TRBJ1-4, with D hard to call. The material sequenced was blood. DNA for the CDR3: TGTGCCAGCAGCTTAACGGGCGCGCCCAATGAAAAACTGTTTTTT. Protein sequence: CASSLTGAPNEKLFF.